Here is one T cell receptor beta chain with its context. Its antigen remains unidentified. Assay used: immunoSEQ multiplex PCR; TCRdb lists only in-frame clones, some missing. The sample has some 67,000 clones, about 72% seen once. Chemo-refractory metastatic non-small-cell lung cancer patients were treated with focal radiation plus CTLA-4 blockade with ipilimumab. Germline CDR1 and CDR2: SGDLS and YYNGEE. V lost 4 bases to trimming and J lost 3 bases, with 13 bases between them. CDR3 length: 14 amino acids. This record belongs to a study of radiotherapy plus CTLA-4 blockade in lung cancer. On the study more broadly: Disease control reached more than 30%, with objective responses in roughly 17%.

Study-wide results and limits: Subsequent to radiotherapy plus ipilimumab, tumor-derived TCR clones underwent expansion in blood.

The receptor comes from a human donor with non-small cell lung cancer whose response to radiotherapy plus ipilimumab could not be evaluated. Some clones in this sample may be carry-over from other donors' samples. The material was peripheral blood, obtained from a patient treated with radiotherapy plus ipilimumab. The chain carries TRBV9 and TRBJ1-2; TRBD1 is a possible D gene (6 bases). This CDR3 reads CASSREGGDYGYTF. CDR3 nucleotide sequence: TGTGCCAGCAGCCGGGAAGGGGGGGACTATGGCTACACCTTC.